This T cell receptor beta chain was sequenced in a study of CD8+ T cells in alopecia areata. About the study: Tofacitinib exposure lasted 6 to 18 months, followed by 6 months off drug.

This clone was picked up one time. Following extraction, RNA underwent reverse transcription to cDNA, which served as the sequencing template. Measured with immunoSEQ multiplex PCR; TCRdb has only the in-frame clones, and not every one. The repertoire holds 90,000 to 150,000 clones, with 50% to 55% as singletons. Treatment in this sample: oral pan-JAK inhibitor, 5-10 mg twice daily. Germline V gives CDR1 GTSNPN, CDR2 SVGIG (reference sequence). V trimming: 4 bases; J trimming: 6 bases; junction bases outside the gene matches: 9. The CDR3 has 15 amino acids. This sample comprised CD4+ T cells sorted from blood, obtained at week 4, from a patient treated with tofacitinib. The TCR originated in a human donor with alopecia areata. The V gene is TRBV30, the J gene TRBJ2-1; 10 bases line up with TRBD2. The CDR3 DNA follows: TGTGCCTGGACCTATAGCGGGAGGACCCGCAATGAGCAGTTCTTC. Residues: CAWTYSGRTRNEQFF.